These 19 T cell receptor beta chains share one sample of origin, sequenced in a study of T cell repertoires in cytomegalovirus infection. No antigens are known for them. TCRdb recomputed calls from the reads with MiXCR, one row per CDR3 protein. The sample carries about half a million distinct CDR3 sequences, 40% to 50% recorded once. This material consisted of cultured PBMCs, taken from culture after CMV antigen stimulation. The receptor source for this set is a human donor in good health (CMV status not recorded). Some clones in this sample may be carry-over from other donors' samples.

The V gene is TRBV6-6, the J gene TRBJ2-7, with TRBD1 as a possible D gene (5 bases). The germline V gene encodes CDR1 MNHNY and CDR2 SVGAGI (reference sequence). Trimming cost V 5 bases and J 2 bases, with 19 bases left between them. This CDR3 has 16 residues. DNA for the CDR3: TGTGCCAGCAGTCCCGCGTACAGCCGACAGACCTACGAGCAGTACTTC. It encodes CASSPAYSRQTYEQYF.

This clonotype appeared a few times. This chain uses TRBV12-5 with TRBJ2-3; 8 bases are shared with TRBD2. Losses at the gene ends were 7 bases for V and 15 bases for J; bases not matched to a gene: 15. This CDR3 contains 13 residues. CDR1 and CDR2 (germline): LGHNT, FRNRAP. The CDR3 nucleotides are TGTGCTAGTGCCAACGGACTAGCTAGCCACATTTATTTT. It yields the protein CASANGLASHIYF.

The sample holds a few counts of this clonotype. The chain couples TRBV7-6 to TRBJ2-1; 9 bases fit TRBD2. The CDR3 extends over 15 amino acids. Per germline, CDR1 SGHVS and CDR2 FNYEAQ. J was trimmed by 6 bases and V by 2 bases; bases with no gene match: 5. As DNA, the CDR3 is TGTGCCAGCAGCTTAATAGCGGGAGTCAGCAATGAGCAGTTCTTC. Its translation is CASSLIAGVSNEQFF.

This clonotype was observed a handful of times. The rearrangement links TRBV7-9 to TRBJ1-5; D remains unclear. This CDR3 has 13 amino acids. V lost 6 bases, J lost 7 bases, and 13 bases lay in between. Germline V gives CDR1 SEHNR, CDR2 FQNEAQ (reference sequence). The CDR3 nucleotides read TGTGCCAGCAGTCGACATGGAGAACAGCCCCAGCATTTT. Translation gives CASSRHGEQPQHF.

The V call is TRBV28, the J call TRBJ2-1, with D perhaps TRBD1 (5 bases). Germline CDR1 MDHEN, CDR2 SYDVKM. The CDR3 length is 13 residues. Deletions cut 5 bases from V and 7 bases from J, with 12 bases between. The CDR3: CASSNQGRNEQFF. CDR3 bases: TGTGCCAGCAGTAACCAGGGCAGGAATGAGCAGTTCTTC.

The CDR3 region is CSASLRTFSTDTQYF. The CDR3 DNA reads as TGCAGTGCTAGTTTACGAACCTTTAGCACAGATACGCAGTATTTT. This sequence joins TRBV20-1 and TRBJ2-3, with D unresolved. With 3 bases removed from V and 0 bases from J, the gap between germline ends came to 13 bases. Germline V gene sequence: CDR1 DFQATT, CDR2 SNEGSKA (reference sequence). This CDR3 has 15 residues.

The chain links TRBV20-1 to TRBJ2-7, with 10 positions matching TRBD2. Germline V gene data show CDR1 as DFQATT and CDR2 as SNEGSKA (reference sequence). The CDR3 length is 15 residues. With V trimmed by 3 bases and J by 4 bases, 9 bases remained unmatched. CDR3 protein: CSASPPSGSLYEQYF. CDR3 bases: TGCAGTGCTAGTCCCCCTAGCGGGAGTTTATACGAGCAGTACTTC.

This clonotype appeared a few times. The V gene is TRBV7-8, the J gene TRBJ2-2, with D hard to call. Looked up from germline, CDR1 is SGHVS and CDR2 is FQNEAQ. This CDR3 is built from 14 residues. Trimming removed 0 bases from V and 3 bases from J, with 5 bases in between. CDR3 loop: CASSLAGHTGELFF. CDR3 DNA sequence: TGTGCCAGCAGCTTAGCGGGCCACACCGGGGAGCTGTTTTTT.

This chain connects TRBV7-8 to TRBJ2-5; 8 bases are shared with TRBD2. CDR1 is SGHVS, CDR2 FQNEAQ, per germline. CDR3 length equals 14 residues. J gave up 5 bases and V 3 bases, and 5 bases lay outside the gene matches. The CDR3 DNA follows: TGTGCCAGCAGCTTCGACGGGGGGGGGGAGACCCAGTACTTC. Amino acids: CASSFDGGGETQYF.

The chain is built from TRBV5-4 and TRBJ2-5; D could derive from TRBD1 or TRBD2 (5 bases each). CDR3 length: 14 residues. CDR1 is SGHNT, CDR2 YYREEE, per germline (reference sequence). The V gene lost 9 bases and the J gene lost 1 base, with 16 bases spanning the gap. CDR3 in amino acids: CATSNRDGQETQYF. DNA for the CDR3: TGTGCCACCAGTAATAGGGACGGCCAAGAGACCCAGTACTTC.

The V and J genes are TRBV2 and TRBJ2-1, with unresolved D. Trimming removed 5 bases at V and 10 bases at J, with 15 bases between. The germline gives CDR1 SNHLY, CDR2 FYNNEI. The CDR3 is 13 residues long. CDR3: CASSLAPVEEQFF. CDR3 DNA: TGTGCCAGCAGTTTAGCCCCCGTCGAGGAGCAGTTCTTC.

This chain connects TRBV19 to TRBJ1-2, with 8 bases identical to TRBD1. This CDR3 has 16 amino acids. CDR1 and CDR2 from the germline V gene are LNHDA and SQIVND (reference sequence). Trimming took 4 bases from V and 8 from J; bases not matched to a gene: 15. CDR3 amino acids: CASSNTRTGIGSGYTF. Here the CDR3 DNA reads TGTGCCAGTAGTAACACCAGGACAGGGATCGGGAGCGGCTACACCTTC.

The chain combines TRBV27 with TRBJ1-2; 8 bases agree with TRBD1. J was trimmed by 7 bases and V by 3 bases; bases with no gene match: 7. The CDR3 spans 14 residues. CDR1 and CDR2 from the germline V gene are MNHEY and SMNVEV (reference sequence). This chain's CDR3 is CASSFRRQGSGYTF. The CDR3 DNA reads TGTGCCAGCAGTTTCCGTCGACAGGGGAGTGGCTACACCTTC.

This clonotype was seen more than once but under ten times. J is TRBJ2-3 and V is TRBV7-2; TRBD2 aligns across 8 bases. The CDR3 has 14 residues. The germline V gene encodes CDR1 SGHTA and CDR2 FQGNSA. V trimming: 5 bases; J trimming: 5 bases; junction bases outside the gene matches: 6. The CDR3 region has the DNA TGTGCCAGCAGCCTGGCGGGAGGTATAGATACGCAGTATTTT. This translates into CASSLAGGIDTQYF.

This clonotype showed up just a few times. The chain couples TRBV15 to TRBJ2-2; either TRBD1 or TRBD2 may fit D (5 bases each). V was trimmed by 0 bases and J by 0 bases, leaving 11 bases between them. Germline CDR1 reads LNHNV; CDR2 reads YYDKDF (reference sequence). This CDR3 has 17 amino acids. The CDR3 loop is CATSRDRGPSNTGELFF. Written as DNA, the CDR3 is TGTGCCACCAGCAGAGATCGGGGACCGTCGAACACCGGGGAGCTGTTTTTT. Full variable domain (rest looked up from reference TRBV15 and TRBJ2-2): DAMVIQNPRYQVTQFGKPVTLSCSQTLNHNVMYWYQQKSSQAPKLLFHYYDKDFNNEADTPDNFQSRRPNTSFCFLDIRSPGLGDTAMYLCATSRDRGPSNTGELFFGEGSRLTVL.

This chain uses TRBV7-8 with TRBJ2-3; unclear D gene. Germline V gene data show CDR1 as SGHVS and CDR2 as FQNEAQ. This CDR3 has 14 residues. The V end lost 1 base, the J end lost 5 bases, and 10 bases lay between the germline ends. The CDR3 reads CASSLGTSLDTQYF. DNA for the CDR3: TGTGCCAGCAGCTTAGGAACTTCTTTAGATACGCAGTATTTT.

This clonotype was observed a handful of times. The chain combines TRBV6-1 with TRBJ2-5, with D possibly matching TRBD1 (5 bases). Germline-derived CDR1 and CDR2 are MNHNS and SASEGT. CDR3 length: 15 residues. The V and J ends lost 8 bases and 1 base respectively, with 17 bases between them. CDR3 region: CASSLNWGSQETQYF. CDR3 nucleotide sequence: TGTGCCAGCTCCTTGAATTGGGGCTCCCAAGAGACCCAGTACTTC.

The rearrangement links TRBV4-1 to TRBJ2-6; a possible D gene is TRBD1 (6 bases). Trimming removed 0 bases at V and 0 bases at J, with 12 bases between. The CDR3 is 18 residues long. Germline-derived CDR1 and CDR2 are MGHRA and YSYEKL. The CDR3 loop is CASSQETTGPSGANVLTF. CDR3 DNA sequence: TGCGCCAGCAGCCAAGAAACGACAGGACCCTCTGGGGCCAACGTCCTGACTTTC.

The gene calls are TRBV4-3 and TRBJ2-7; 10 nucleotides agree with TRBD2. The CDR3 consists of 15 residues. V lost 0 bases, J lost 2 bases, and 1 base stayed unmatched. Germline CDR1 reads LGHNA; CDR2 reads YSLEER. CDR3 DNA sequence: TGCGCCAGCAGCCAAGACAGCGGGAGGGCCTACGAGCAGTACTTC. Translated, it gives CASSQDSGRAYEQYF.